This TCR beta chain is drawn from a study of cytomegalovirus exposure and HLA in healthy donors. Broader study findings: Across donors, most TCRs were seen rarely, yet some public ones were widespread. In vitro, three CMV-associated chains proved specific for CMV antigens. TRBV6-2, TRBV6-3 and other indistinguishable V segments were excluded.

It was with 60 Vbeta and 13 Jbeta primers that the PCR ran. Data came from immunoSEQ multiplex PCR; TCRdb stores just in-frame clones and leaves some out. The table includes 82,000 or so clones, about 74% detected once. Points on this clone: Its antigen is unknown.

Germline V gives CDR1 WNHNN, CDR2 SYGVQD (reference sequence). This CDR3 contains 14 residues. Deletions cut 6 bases from V and 5 bases from J, with 17 bases between. Sequencing was done on a sample of PBMCs. This sequence was found in a woman in her fifties or sixties in good health and CMV-seropositive. This chain uses TRBV10-1 with TRBJ2-7; D might be TRBD2 (6 bases). CDR3 amino acids: CASSTSRRTDEQYF. DNA of the CDR3: TGCGCCAGCAGCACTAGCAGACGGACGGACGAGCAGTACTTC.